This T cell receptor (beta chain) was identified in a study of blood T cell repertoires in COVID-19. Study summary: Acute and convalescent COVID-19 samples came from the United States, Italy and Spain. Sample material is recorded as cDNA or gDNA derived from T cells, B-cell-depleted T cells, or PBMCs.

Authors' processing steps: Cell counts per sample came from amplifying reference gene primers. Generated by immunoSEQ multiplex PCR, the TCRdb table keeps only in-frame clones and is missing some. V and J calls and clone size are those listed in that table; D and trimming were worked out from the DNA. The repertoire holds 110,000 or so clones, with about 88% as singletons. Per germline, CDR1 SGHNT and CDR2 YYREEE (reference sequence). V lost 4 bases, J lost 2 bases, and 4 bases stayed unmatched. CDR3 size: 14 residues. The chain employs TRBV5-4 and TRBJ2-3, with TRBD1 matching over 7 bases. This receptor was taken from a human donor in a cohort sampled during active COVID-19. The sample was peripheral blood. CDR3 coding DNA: TGTGCCAGCAGCAGGGGACAGTCCACAGATACGCAGTATTTT. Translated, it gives CASSRGQSTDTQYF. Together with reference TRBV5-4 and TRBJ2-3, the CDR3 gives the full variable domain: ETGVTQSPTHLIKTRGQQVTLRCSSQSGHNTVSWYQQALGQGPQFIFQYYREEENGRGNFPPRFSGLQFPNYSSELNVNALELDDSALYLCASSRGQSTDTQYFGPGTRLTVL.